The 5 T cell receptor beta chains below come from one sample, sequenced in a study of T cell repertoires in ileal Crohn's disease. Measured with immunoSEQ multiplex PCR; TCRdb has only the in-frame clones, and not every one. The sample contains tens of thousands of clones, 81% of which appear only once. Material: ileal tissue. These receptors all come from an adult with Crohn's disease.

J is TRBJ2-5 and V is TRBV20-1; D not resolved. Trimming shortened V by 0 bases and J by 8 bases, and 7 bases separated the two germline ends. This CDR3 has 11 amino acids. Germline CDR1 DFQATT, CDR2 SNEGSKA (reference sequence). The CDR3 DNA follows: TGCAGTGCTAGAGAGATACATACCCAGTACTTC. This gives the protein CSAREIHTQYF.

The gene calls are TRBV11-3 and TRBJ1-6; D gene ambiguous. Per germline, CDR1 SGHNT and CDR2 YENEEA. Trimming cost V 3 bases and J 5 bases, with 8 bases left between them. This CDR3 spans 14 amino acids. CDR3 loop: CASSFNSNNSPLHF. The CDR3 DNA is TGTGCCAGCAGCTTTAACAGCAATAATTCACCCCTCCACTTT.

This rearrangement joins TRBV9 to TRBJ1-2, with 10 positions matching TRBD1. CDR1 SGDLS and CDR2 YYNGEE come from the germline V gene. V was pared by 4 bases and J by 6 bases, with 15 bases of the junction left unmatched. This CDR3 is 17 amino acids long. This chain's CDR3 is CASSPGTGVSRWDGYTF. As DNA, the CDR3 is TGTGCCAGCAGCCCTGGGACAGGGGTATCCAGATGGGATGGCTACACCTTC.

This chain connects TRBV6-5 to TRBJ1-2; D is undetermined. Trimming stripped 3 bases from V and 6 bases from J, with 14 bases between. Germline assignment: CDR1 MNHEY and CDR2 SVGAGI. The CDR3 loop spans 14 amino acids. The CDR3 DNA is TGTGCCAGCAGTTATAGCCGGCCGGTCCATGGCTACACCTTC. This gives the protein CASSYSRPVHGYTF.

This chain connects TRBV19 to TRBJ1-1, with D uncertain. Trimming removed 3 bases at V and 0 bases at J, with 8 bases between. The CDR3 has 14 amino acids. CDR1 and CDR2 (germline): LNHDA, SQIVND (reference sequence). CDR3 DNA sequence: TGTGCCAGTAGTATTGCACATATGAACACTGAAGCTTTCTTT. Translating gives CASSIAHMNTEAFF.